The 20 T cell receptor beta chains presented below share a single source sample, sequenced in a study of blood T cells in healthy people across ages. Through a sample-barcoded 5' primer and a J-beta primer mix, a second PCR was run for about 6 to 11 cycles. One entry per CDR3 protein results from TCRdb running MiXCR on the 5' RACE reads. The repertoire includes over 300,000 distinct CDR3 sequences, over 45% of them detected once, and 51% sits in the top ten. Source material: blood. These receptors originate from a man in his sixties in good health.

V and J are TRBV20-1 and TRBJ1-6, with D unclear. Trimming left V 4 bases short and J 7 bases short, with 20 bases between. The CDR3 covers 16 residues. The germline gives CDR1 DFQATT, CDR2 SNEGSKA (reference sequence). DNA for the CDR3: TGCAGTGCTACCCCGGGAGGACGCCTCGTGAATTCACCCCTCCACTTT. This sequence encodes CSATPGGRLVNSPLHF.

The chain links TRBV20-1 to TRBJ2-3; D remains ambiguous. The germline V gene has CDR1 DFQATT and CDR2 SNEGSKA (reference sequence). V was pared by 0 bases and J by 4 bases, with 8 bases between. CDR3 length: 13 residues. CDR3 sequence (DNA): TGCAGTGCTAGAGATGGCCTCTCAGATACGCAGTATTTT. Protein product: CSARDGLSDTQYF.

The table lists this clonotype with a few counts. CDR3 in DNA: TGTGCCAGCAGCCCATGGGACCCCAGTAGCCAAGAGACCCAGTACTTC. Translating it yields CASSPWDPSSQETQYF. This chain links TRBV7-8 with TRBJ2-5, with D perhaps given as TRBD1 or TRBD2 (5 bases each). The CDR3 length is 16 residues. The germline gives CDR1 SGHVS, CDR2 FQNEAQ. The V end was cut by 5 bases, the J end by 1 base, with 17 bases between.

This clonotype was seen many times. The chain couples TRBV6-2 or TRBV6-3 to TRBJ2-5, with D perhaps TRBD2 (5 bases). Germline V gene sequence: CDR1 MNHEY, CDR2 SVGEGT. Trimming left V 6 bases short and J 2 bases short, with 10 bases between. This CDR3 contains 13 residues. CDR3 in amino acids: CASRVRTQETQYF. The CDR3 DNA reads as TGTGCCAGCAGGGTCAGGACTCAAGAGACCCAGTACTTC.

The CDR3 reads CASRTGTGHSGANVLTF. The CDR3 bases are TGTGCCAGCAGAACCGGGACAGGCCACTCTGGGGCCAACGTCCTGACTTTC. This rearrangement joins TRBV28 to TRBJ2-6, with 8 nucleotides matching TRBD1. The V segment lost 6 bases and the J segment 0 bases; nucleotides outside the gene matches: 7. The CDR3 length is 17 residues. CDR1 and CDR2 from the germline V gene are MDHEN and SYDVKM. Variable domain in full (rest from reference TRBV28 and TRBJ2-6): DVKVTQSSRYLVKRTGEKVFLECVQDMDHENMFWYRQDPGLGLRLIYFSYDVKMKEKGDIPEGYSVSREKKERFSLILESASTNQTSMYLCASRTGTGHSGANVLTFGAGSRLTVL.

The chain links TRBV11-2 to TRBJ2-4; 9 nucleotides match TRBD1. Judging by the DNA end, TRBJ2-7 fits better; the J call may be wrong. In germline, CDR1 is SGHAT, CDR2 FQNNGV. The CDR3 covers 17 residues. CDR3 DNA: TGTGCCAGCAGCTTAGATTACCGGACAGGGGATACGGACGAGCAGTACTTC. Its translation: CASSLDYRTGDTDEQYF.

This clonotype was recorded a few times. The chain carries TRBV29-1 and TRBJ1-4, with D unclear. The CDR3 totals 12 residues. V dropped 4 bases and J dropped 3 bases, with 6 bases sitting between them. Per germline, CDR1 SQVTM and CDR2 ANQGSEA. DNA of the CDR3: TGCAGCGTTGTTTCGGCTAATGAAAAACTGTTTTTT. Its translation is CSVVSANEKLFF.

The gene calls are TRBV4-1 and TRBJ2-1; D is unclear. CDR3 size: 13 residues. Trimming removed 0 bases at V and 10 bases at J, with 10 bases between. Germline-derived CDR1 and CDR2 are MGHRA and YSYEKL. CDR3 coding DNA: TGCGCCAGCAGCCAAGATCTGGCCCGGGAGCAGTTCTTC. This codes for CASSQDLAREQFF.

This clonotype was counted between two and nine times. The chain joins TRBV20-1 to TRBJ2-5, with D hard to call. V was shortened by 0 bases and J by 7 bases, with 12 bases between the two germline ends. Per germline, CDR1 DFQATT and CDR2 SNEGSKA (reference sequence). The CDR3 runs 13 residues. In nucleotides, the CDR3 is TGCAGTGCTAGAGACCCAGACGTGGGGACCCAGTACTTC. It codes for CSARDPDVGTQYF.

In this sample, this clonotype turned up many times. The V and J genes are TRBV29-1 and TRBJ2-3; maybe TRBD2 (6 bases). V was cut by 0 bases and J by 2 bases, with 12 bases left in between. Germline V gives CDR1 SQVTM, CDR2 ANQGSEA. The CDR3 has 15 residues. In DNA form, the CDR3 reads TGCAGCGTTGAAGACGGTAGCGGACACACAGATACGCAGTATTTT. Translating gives CSVEDGSGHTDTQYF.

CDR3 coding DNA: TGTGCCAGCAGCTTAGGTCGGGGGGCGGTAGCCTATGGCTACACCTTC. It specifies CASSLGRGAVAYGYTF. The chain recombines TRBV7-2 with TRBJ1-2; tentatively, D is TRBD1 (6 bases). The CDR3 is made up of 16 amino acids. Trimming stripped 1 base from V and 4 bases from J, with 16 bases between. CDR1 is SGHTA, CDR2 FQGNSA, per germline.

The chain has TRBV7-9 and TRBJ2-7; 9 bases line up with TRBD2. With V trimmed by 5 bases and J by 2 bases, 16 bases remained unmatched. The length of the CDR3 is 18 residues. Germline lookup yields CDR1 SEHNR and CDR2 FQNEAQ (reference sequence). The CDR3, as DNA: TGTGCCAGCAGCCCAAGCGGGAGGACCACATTGGTACCCTACGAGCAGTACTTC. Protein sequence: CASSPSGRTTLVPYEQYF.

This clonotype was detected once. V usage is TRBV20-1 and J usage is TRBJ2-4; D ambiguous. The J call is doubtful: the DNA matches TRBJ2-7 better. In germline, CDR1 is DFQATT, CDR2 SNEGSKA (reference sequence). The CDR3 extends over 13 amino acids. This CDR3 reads CSAIAPGIYEQYF. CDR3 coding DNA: TGCAGTGCTATAGCCCCAGGAATCTACGAGCAGTACTTC.

Here the CDR3 DNA reads TGTGCCAGCTCACCACCGGGCAGTAGCTCCTACGAGCAGTACTTC. Translated, it gives CASSPPGSSSYEQYF. J is TRBJ2-7 and V is TRBV18; D is uncertain. The germline V gene encodes CDR1 KGHSH and CDR2 LQKENI. This CDR3 contains 15 residues. V lost 0 bases and J 0 bases, leaving 9 bases between the germline ends.

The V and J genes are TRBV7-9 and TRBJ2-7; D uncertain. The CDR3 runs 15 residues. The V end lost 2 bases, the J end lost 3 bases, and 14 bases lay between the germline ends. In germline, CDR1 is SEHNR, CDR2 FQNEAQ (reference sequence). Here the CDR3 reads CASSLKGLENYEQYF. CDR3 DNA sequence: TGTGCCAGCAGCTTAAAAGGGTTAGAAAACTACGAGCAGTACTTC.

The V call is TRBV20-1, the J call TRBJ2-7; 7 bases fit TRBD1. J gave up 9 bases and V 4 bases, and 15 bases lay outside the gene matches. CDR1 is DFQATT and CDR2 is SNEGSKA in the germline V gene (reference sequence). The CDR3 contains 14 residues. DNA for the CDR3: TGCAGTGCTATGACCTCGACAGGGATCGACGGGCAGTACTTC. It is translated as CSAMTSTGIDGQYF.

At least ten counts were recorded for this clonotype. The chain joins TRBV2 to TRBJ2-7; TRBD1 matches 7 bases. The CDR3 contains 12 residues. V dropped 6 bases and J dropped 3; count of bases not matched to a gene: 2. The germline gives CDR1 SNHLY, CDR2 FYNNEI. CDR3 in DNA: TGTGCCAGCAGACGGGACAGCTACGAGCAGTACTTC. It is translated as CASRRDSYEQYF. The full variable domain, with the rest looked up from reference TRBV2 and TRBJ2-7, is EPEVTQTPSHQVTQMGQEVILRCVPISNHLYFYWYRQILGQKVEFLVSFYNNEISEKSEIFDDQFSVERPDGSNFTLKIRSTKLEDSAMYFCASRRDSYEQYFGPGTRLTVT.

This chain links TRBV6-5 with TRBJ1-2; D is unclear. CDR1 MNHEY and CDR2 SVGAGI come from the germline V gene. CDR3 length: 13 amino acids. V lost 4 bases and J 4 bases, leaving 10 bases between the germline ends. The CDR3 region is CASSSSGRYGYTF. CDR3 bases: TGTGCCAGCAGTTCCTCGGGCCGCTATGGCTACACCTTC.

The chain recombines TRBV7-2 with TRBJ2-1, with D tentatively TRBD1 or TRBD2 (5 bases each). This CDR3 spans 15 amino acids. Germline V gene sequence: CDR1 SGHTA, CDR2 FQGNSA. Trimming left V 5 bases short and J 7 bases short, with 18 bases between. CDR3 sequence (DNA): TGTGCCAGCAGCCTTGGGGGTGCTACTAAGAATGAGCAGTTCTTC. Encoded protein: CASSLGGATKNEQFF.

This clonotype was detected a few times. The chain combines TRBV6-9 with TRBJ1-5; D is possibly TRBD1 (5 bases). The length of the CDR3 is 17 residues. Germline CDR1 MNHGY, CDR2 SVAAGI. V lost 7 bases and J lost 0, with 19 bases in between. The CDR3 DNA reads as TGTGCCAGCACCCCGGGACCCCCAGAAAGTAGCAATCAGCCCCAGCATTTT. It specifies CASTPGPPESSNQPQHF.